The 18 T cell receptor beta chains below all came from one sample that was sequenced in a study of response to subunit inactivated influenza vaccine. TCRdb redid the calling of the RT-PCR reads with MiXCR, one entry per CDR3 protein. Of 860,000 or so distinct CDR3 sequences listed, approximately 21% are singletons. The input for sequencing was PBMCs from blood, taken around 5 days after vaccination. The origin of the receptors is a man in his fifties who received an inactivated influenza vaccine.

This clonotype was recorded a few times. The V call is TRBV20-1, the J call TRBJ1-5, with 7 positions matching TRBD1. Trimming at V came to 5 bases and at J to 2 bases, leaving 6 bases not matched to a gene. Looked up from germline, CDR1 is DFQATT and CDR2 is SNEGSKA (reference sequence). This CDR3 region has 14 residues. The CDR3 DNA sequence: TGCAGTGCTTTGAAGGGGACAGGCAATCAGCCCCAGCATTTT. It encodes CSALKGTGNQPQHF.

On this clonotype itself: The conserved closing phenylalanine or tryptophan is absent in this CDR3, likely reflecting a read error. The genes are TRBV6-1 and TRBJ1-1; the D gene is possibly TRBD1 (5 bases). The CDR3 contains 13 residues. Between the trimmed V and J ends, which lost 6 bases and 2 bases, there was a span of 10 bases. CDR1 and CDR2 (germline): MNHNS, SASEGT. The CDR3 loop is CASSKGQNTEAFL. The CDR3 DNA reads TGTGCCAGCAGCAAAGGACAAAACACTGAAGCTTTCTTA.

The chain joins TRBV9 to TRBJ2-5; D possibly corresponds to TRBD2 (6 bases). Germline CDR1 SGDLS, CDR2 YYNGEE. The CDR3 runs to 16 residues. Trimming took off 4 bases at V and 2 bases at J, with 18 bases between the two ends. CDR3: CASSQTLATRQETQYF. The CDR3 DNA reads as TGTGCCAGCAGCCAAACCCTAGCGACACGTCAAGAGACCCAGTACTTC.

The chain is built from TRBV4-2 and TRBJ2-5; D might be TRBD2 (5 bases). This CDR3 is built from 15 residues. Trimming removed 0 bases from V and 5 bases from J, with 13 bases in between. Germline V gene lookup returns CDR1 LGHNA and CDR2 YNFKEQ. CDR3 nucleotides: TGTGCCAGCAGCCAAGAAGCGGCCGCCGTGGAGACCCAGTACTTC. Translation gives CASSQEAAAVETQYF.

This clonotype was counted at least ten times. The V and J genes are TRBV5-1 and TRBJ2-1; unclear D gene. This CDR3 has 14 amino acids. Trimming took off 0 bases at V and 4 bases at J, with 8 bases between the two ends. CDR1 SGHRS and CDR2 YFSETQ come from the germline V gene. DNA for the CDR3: TGCGCCAGCAGCTTGGGAGGCGAGTACAATGAGCAGTTCTTC. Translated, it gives CASSLGGEYNEQFF.

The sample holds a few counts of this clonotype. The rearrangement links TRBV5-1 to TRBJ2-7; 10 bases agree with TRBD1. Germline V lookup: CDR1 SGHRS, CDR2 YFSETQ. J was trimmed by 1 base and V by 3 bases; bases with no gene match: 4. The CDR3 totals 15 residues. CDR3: CASSWGQGSSYEQYF. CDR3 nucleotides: TGCGCCAGCAGCTGGGGACAGGGGTCTTCCTACGAGCAGTACTTC.

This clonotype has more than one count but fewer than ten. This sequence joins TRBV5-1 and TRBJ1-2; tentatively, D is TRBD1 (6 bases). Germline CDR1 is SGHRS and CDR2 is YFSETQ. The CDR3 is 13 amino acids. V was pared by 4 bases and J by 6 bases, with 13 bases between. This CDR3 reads CASSRVPGDGYTF. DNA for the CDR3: TGCGCCAGCAGCAGGGTCCCAGGGGATGGCTACACCTTC.

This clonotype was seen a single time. The CDR3, as DNA: TGTGCCAGCAGATGGGGGGGATGGGGGACCGACACTGAAGCTTTCTTT. Translating gives CASRWGGWGTDTEAFF. This rearrangement joins TRBV12-3 or TRBV12-4 to TRBJ1-1, with a weak D call TRBD1 (5 bases). The CDR3 is 16 amino acids. V lost 6 bases, J lost 3 bases, and 20 bases lay in between.

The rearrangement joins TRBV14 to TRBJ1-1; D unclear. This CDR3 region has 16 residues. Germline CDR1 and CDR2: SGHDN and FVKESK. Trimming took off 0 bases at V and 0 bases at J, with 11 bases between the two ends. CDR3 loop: CASSQDLGQVNTEAFF. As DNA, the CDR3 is TGTGCCAGCAGCCAAGATTTAGGGCAGGTGAACACTGAAGCTTTCTTT.

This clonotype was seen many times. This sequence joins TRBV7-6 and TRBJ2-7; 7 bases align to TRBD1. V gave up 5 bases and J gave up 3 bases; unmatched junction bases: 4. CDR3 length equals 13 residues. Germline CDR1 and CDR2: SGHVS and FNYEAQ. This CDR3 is CASSKDRNYEQYF. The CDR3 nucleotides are TGTGCCAGCAGCAAGGACAGGAACTACGAGCAGTACTTC.

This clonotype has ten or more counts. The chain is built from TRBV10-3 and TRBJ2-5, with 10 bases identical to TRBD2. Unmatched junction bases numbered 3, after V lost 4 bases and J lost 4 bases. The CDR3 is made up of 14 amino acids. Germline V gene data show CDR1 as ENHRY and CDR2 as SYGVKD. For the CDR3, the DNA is TGTGCCATCAGTGGGACTAGCGGTCGAGAGACCCAGTACTTC. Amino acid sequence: CAISGTSGRETQYF.

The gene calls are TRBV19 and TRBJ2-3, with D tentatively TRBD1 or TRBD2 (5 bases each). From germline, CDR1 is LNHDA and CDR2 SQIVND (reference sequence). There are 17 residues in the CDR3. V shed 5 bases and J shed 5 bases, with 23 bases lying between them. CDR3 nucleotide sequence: TGTGCCAGTAGTCTCGAGGGTGGGACCTCGTGGAGAGATACGCAGTATTTT. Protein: CASSLEGGTSWRDTQYF.

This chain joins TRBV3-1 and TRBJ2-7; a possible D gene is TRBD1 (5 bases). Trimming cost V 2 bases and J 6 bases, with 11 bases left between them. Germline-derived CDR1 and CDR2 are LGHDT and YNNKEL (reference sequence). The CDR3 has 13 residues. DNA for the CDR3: TGTGCCAGCAGCCAATTTGAGCAGGGCGAGCAGTACTTC. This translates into CASSQFEQGEQYF.

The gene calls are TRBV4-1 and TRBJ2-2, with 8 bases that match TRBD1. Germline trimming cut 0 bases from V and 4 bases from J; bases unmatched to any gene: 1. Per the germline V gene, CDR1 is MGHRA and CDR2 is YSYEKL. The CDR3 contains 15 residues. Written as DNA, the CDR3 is TGCGCCAGCAGCCAAGACAGGGGGCGCACCGGGGAGCTGTTTTTT. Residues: CASSQDRGRTGELFF.

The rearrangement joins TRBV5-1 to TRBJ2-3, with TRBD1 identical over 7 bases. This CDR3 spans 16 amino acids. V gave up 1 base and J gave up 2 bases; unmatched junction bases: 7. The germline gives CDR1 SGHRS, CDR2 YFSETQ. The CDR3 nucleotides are TGCGCCAGCAGCTTGCATCAGCAGGGGGACACAGATACGCAGTATTTT. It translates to CASSLHQQGDTDTQYF.

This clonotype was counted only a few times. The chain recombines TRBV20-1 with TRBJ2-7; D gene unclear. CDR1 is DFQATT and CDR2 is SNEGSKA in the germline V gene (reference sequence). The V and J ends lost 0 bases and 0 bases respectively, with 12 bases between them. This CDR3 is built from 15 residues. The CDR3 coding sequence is TGCAGTGCTAGAGATCTCCCCCAGAACTCCTACGAGCAGTACTTC. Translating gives CSARDLPQNSYEQYF.

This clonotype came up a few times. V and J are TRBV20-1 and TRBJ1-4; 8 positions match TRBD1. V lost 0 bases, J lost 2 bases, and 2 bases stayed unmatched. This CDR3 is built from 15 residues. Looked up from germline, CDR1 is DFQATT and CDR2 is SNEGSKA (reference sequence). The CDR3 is CSARDYRGTNEKLFF. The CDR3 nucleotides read TGCAGTGCTAGAGATTACAGGGGGACTAATGAAAAACTGTTTTTT.

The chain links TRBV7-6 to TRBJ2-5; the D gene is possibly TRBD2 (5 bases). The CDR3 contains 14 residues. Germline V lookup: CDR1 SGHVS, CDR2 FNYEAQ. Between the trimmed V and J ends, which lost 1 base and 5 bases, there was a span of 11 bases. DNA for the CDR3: TGTGCCAGCAGCTTAGTTCGGGGTCCCGAGACCCAGTACTTC. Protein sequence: CASSLVRGPETQYF.